This T cell receptor beta chain emerged from a study of T cell changes during pregnancy in multiple sclerosis. The V and J ends lost 3 bases and 5 bases, in that order; junction bases with no gene match: 4. Germline V CDR1 and CDR2: MNHEY, SMNVEV (reference sequence). CDR3 size: 14 residues. Sequencing used immunoSEQ multiplex PCR; TCRdb keeps in-frame clones, though not all of them. Here the sample spans 70,000 or so clones, about 90% being singletons. This clone turned up a few times. The clonotype comes from a female donor with multiple sclerosis, enrolled in a pregnancy study. The starting material was CD4+ T cells from peripheral blood mononuclear cells, obtained after pregnancy. The V call is TRBV27, the J call TRBJ2-3; 8 positions agree with TRBD2. The CDR3 DNA is TGTGCCAGCAGTTTCCGGGGGGGCAGAGATACGCAGTATTTT. It specifies CASSFRGGRDTQYF.